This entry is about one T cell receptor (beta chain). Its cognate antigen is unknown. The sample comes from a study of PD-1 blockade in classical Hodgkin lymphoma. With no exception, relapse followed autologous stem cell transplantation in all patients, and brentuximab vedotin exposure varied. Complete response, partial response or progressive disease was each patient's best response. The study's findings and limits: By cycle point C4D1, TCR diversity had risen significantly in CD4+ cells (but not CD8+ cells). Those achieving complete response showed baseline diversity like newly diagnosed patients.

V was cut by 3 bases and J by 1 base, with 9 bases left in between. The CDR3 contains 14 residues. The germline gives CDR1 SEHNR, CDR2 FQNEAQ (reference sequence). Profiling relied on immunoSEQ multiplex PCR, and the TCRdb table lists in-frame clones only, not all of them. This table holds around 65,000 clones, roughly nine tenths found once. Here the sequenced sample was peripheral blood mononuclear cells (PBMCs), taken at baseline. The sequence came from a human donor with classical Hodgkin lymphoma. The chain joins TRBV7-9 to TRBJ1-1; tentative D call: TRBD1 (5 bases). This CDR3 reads CASSFLQANTEAFF. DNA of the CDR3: TGTGCCAGCAGCTTCTTACAGGCGAACACTGAAGCTTTCTTT.